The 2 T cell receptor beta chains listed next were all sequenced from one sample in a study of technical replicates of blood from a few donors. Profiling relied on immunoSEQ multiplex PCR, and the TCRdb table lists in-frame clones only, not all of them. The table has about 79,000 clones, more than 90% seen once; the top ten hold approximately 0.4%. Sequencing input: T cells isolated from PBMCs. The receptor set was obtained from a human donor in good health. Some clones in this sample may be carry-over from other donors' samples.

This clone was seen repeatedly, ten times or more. The CDR3 here is CASSQDGSSGANVLTF. The DNA of the CDR3 is TGCGCCAGCAGCCAAGATGGGAGCTCTGGGGCCAACGTCCTGACTTTC. This chain uses TRBV4-3 with TRBJ2-6; weak D call: TRBD2 (5 bases). V was shortened by 0 bases and J by 0 bases, with 6 bases between the two germline ends. The germline V gene has CDR1 LGHNA and CDR2 YSLEER. CDR3 length equals 16 residues.

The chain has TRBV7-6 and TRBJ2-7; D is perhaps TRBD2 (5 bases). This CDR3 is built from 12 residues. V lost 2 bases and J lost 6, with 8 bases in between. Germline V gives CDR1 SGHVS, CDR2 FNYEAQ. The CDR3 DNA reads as TGTGCCAGCAGCTTAATTGAGGGCGAGCAGTACTTC. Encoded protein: CASSLIEGEQYF.